A selection of T cell receptor beta chains follows, all from one sample in a study of T cell repertoires in cytomegalovirus infection. TCRdb analysed the reads with MiXCR anew, one entry per CDR3 protein. The sample lists about 180,000 distinct CDR3 sequences; approximately 18% were seen once. The material sequenced was CD8+ T cells from PBMCs. The receptor set was obtained from a human donor in good health (CMV status not recorded). Some clones in this sample may be carry-over from other donors' samples. CDR3s include the opening cysteine and the closing phenylalanine or tryptophan. D genes are given only for firm matches. Some rows have no size entry. The others give once, few or many, or a class for an expanded clone.

len	v_gene	d_gene	abundance	j_gene	CDR3aa	CDR3nt
14	TRBV29-1	NA	NA	TRBJ1-2	CSVSQTANRYGYTF	TGCAGCGTTTCACAGACAGCCAATCGCTATGGCTACACCTTC
11	TRBV9	NA	NA	TRBJ2-7	CASSVGTEQYF	TGTGCCAGCAGCGTAGGGACAGAGCAGTACTTC
14	TRBV11-2	NA	NA	TRBJ2-2	CASSRGQGGGELFF	TGTGCCAGCAGCCGGGGGCAGGGGGGCGGGGAGCTGTTTTTT
18	TRBV7-2	NA	few	TRBJ2-3	CASSFSWAQLSPTDTQYF	TGTGCCAGCAGCTTTTCGTGGGCGCAGTTGTCTCCCACAGATACGCAGTATTTT
14	TRBV6-6	NA	few	TRBJ2-7	CASSYSSPPYEQYF	TGTGCCAGCAGTTACTCATCCCCGCCTTACGAGCAGTACTTC
13	TRBV20-1	NA	once	TRBJ1-3	CSARVSSGNTIYF	TGCAGTGCTAGAGTTTCTTCTGGAAACACCATATATTTT
15	TRBV6-1	TRBD1	NA	TRBJ2-7	CASRWGGTGAYEQYF	TGTGCCAGCCGATGGGGAGGGACAGGGGCCTACGAGCAGTACTTC
14	TRBV12-3/TRBV12-4	TRBD2	NA	TRBJ2-1	CASSPSGVYNEQFF	TGTGCCAGCAGTCCTAGCGGGGTTTACAATGAGCAGTTCTTC
18	TRBV4-1	NA	few	TRBJ2-2	CASSQEGQATPNTGELFF	TGCGCCAGCAGCCAAGAAGGACAAGCGACTCCGAACACCGGGGAGCTGTTTTTT
17	TRBV5-5	TRBD2	few	TRBJ2-4	CASSGTSGGKKENIQYF	TGTGCCAGCAGCGGGACTAGCGGGGGGAAAAAGGAAAACATTCAGTACTTC
13	TRBV12-3/TRBV12-4	NA	few	TRBJ2-7	CASSLSQHYEQYF	TGTGCCAGCAGTTTATCTCAGCACTACGAGCAGTACTTC
18	TRBV12-3/TRBV12-4	NA	NA	TRBJ2-3	CASSRFGHGAASTDTQYF	TGTGCCAGCAGCCGTTTCGGTCACGGAGCCGCTAGCACAGATACGCAGTATTTT
16	TRBV6-5	TRBD1	NA	TRBJ1-2	CASSPRDRGLDYGYTF	TGTGCCAGCAGCCCGAGGGACAGGGGGCTGGACTATGGCTACACCTTC
13	TRBV7-9	NA	few	TRBJ2-5	CASSPPWGETQYF	TGTGCCAGCAGCCCCCCATGGGGGGAGACCCAGTACTTC
16	TRBV6-2/TRBV6-3	NA	few	TRBJ2-7	CASSANDLAYTYEQYF	TGTGCCAGCAGTGCGAACGACCTGGCTTACACCTACGAGCAGTACTTC
15	TRBV12-5	NA	NA	TRBJ2-7	CASGSWEKGYYEQYF	TGTGCTAGTGGTTCTTGGGAGAAAGGGTACTACGAGCAGTACTTC
14	TRBV11-2	TRBD2	few	TRBJ2-5	CASSRSGGGETQYF	TGTGCCAGCAGTCGTAGCGGGGGAGGAGAGACCCAGTACTTC
16	TRBV6-5	TRBD2	NA	TRBJ2-5	CASSPQGTSPAGTQYF	TGTGCCAGCAGTCCGCAAGGGACTAGCCCCGCAGGGACCCAGTACTTC
16	TRBV27	TRBD2	once	TRBJ2-1	CASSLFAGGAGDEQFF	TGTGCCAGCAGTTTATTTGCCGGGGGGGCAGGCGATGAGCAGTTCTTC
12	TRBV20-1	NA	NA	TRBJ2-7	CSAREESYEQYF	TGCAGTGCTAGGGAGGAATCTTACGAGCAGTACTTC
12	TRBV2	NA	few	TRBJ2-1	CASSERGNEQFF	TGTGCCAGCAGTGAAAGAGGGAATGAGCAGTTCTTC
14	TRBV7-2	NA	few	TRBJ2-7	CASSLAGGLAEQYF	TGTGCCAGCAGCTTAGCCGGCGGCCTAGCCGAGCAGTACTTC
15	TRBV28	NA	NA	TRBJ2-5	CASSTLGGEEETQYF	TGTGCCAGCAGTACCCTAGGGGGTGAGGAAGAGACCCAGTACTTC
15	TRBV6-8	NA	NA	TRBJ2-1	CASRLGTAEVNEQFF	TGTGCCAGCAGACTCGGGACCGCTGAAGTCAATGAGCAGTTCTTC
16	TRBV28	TRBD1	few	TRBJ1-6	CASSLGQGAFNSPLHF	TGTGCCAGCAGCCTGGGACAGGGGGCCTTTAATTCACCCCTCCACTTT
12	TRBV5-8	NA	NA	TRBJ1-1	CATRIQGIEAFF	TGTGCCACCCGGATACAGGGAATTGAAGCTTTCTTT
17	TRBV5-6	NA	few	TRBJ2-4	CASSFQVQALAKNIQYF	TGTGCCAGCAGCTTTCAAGTGCAGGCGCTAGCCAAAAACATTCAGTACTTC
12	TRBV12-3/TRBV12-4	TRBD1	NA	TRBJ1-2	CASSLTGGSYTF	TGTGCCAGCAGTTTGACAGGGGGCAGCTACACCTTC
14	TRBV3-1	NA	NA	TRBJ1-1	CASSPNALNTEAFF	TGTGCCAGCAGCCCAAATGCGTTGAACACTGAAGCTTTCTTT
16	TRBV7-2	TRBD1	few	TRBJ1-4	CASSLNVGTVNEKLFF	TGTGCCAGCAGCTTGAATGTAGGGACAGTTAATGAAAAACTGTTTTTT
13	TRBV6-6	NA	NA	TRBJ2-7	CASSYLQTYEQYF	TGTGCCAGCAGTTACTTACAGACCTACGAGCAGTACTTC
15	TRBV7-2	NA	few	TRBJ1-1	CASSIRTGVATEAFF	TGTGCCAGCAGCATAAGGACGGGGGTGGCCACTGAAGCTTTCTTT
16	TRBV6-2/TRBV6-3	TRBD1	NA	TRBJ1-2	CASSYRTGQSNYGYTF	TGTGCCAGCAGTTATCGGACAGGGCAAAGCAACTATGGCTACACCTTC
17	TRBV7-9	TRBD2	few	TRBJ2-5	CASPPVRASGEQETQYF	TGTGCCAGCCCGCCAGTTAGGGCTAGCGGGGAACAAGAGACCCAGTACTTC
15	TRBV19	TRBD1	few	TRBJ1-5	CASRFDRALNQPQHF	TGTGCCAGTAGGTTCGACAGGGCCTTGAATCAGCCCCAGCATTTT
16	TRBV9	NA	NA	TRBJ2-1	CASSPASQGMSNEQFF	TGTGCCAGCTCTCCAGCGTCACAGGGAATGAGCAATGAGCAGTTCTTC
14	TRBV7-2	NA	NA	TRBJ1-2	CASSLRQANYGYTF	TGTGCCAGCAGCTTACGGCAGGCCAACTATGGCTACACCTTC
14	TRBV29-1	NA	few	TRBJ1-3	CSVLTGRGGNTIYF	TGCAGCGTCCTCACTGGAAGGGGAGGAAACACCATATATTTT
13	TRBV20-1	NA	NA	TRBJ1-2	CSARDARGYGYTF	TGCAGTGCTAGAGATGCGAGGGGCTATGGCTACACCTTC
14	TRBV3-1	TRBD2	NA	TRBJ2-7	CASSQDGGSYEQYF	TGTGCCAGCAGCCAAGATGGCGGGAGCTACGAGCAGTACTTC
18	TRBV4-3	NA	NA	TRBJ1-1	CASSQVPPSRGEVTEAFF	TGCGCCAGCAGCCAAGTCCCTCCGTCCCGAGGGGAGGTGACTGAAGCTTTCTTT
14	TRBV6-2/TRBV6-3	TRBD1	few	TRBJ2-5	CASIPTGVGETQYF	TGTGCCAGCATTCCAACAGGGGTCGGAGAGACCCAGTACTTC
14	TRBV6-2/TRBV6-3	NA	few	TRBJ2-1	CASISGTNYNEQFF	TGTGCCAGCATCTCCGGGACAAACTACAATGAGCAGTTCTTC
14	TRBV28	NA	few	TRBJ1-2	CASRVVGSPPGYTF	TGTGCCAGCAGGGTTGTGGGGAGTCCCCCAGGCTACACCTTC
12	TRBV7-8	NA	NA	TRBJ2-7	CASSNPKNEQYF	TGTGCCAGCAGCAATCCAAAAAACGAGCAGTACTTC
17	TRBV7-2	TRBD1	few	TRBJ1-5	CASSLGVGRGQSQPQHF	TGTGCCAGCAGCTTAGGGGTCGGCAGGGGGCAAAGTCAGCCCCAGCATTTT
15	TRBV7-9	NA	NA	TRBJ2-5	CASSFLPGHTETQYF	TGTGCCAGCAGCTTCTTGCCGGGGCACACAGAGACCCAGTACTTC
14	TRBV4-1	NA	NA	TRBJ1-2	CASSGRGVNYGYTF	TGCGCCAGCAGCGGAAGAGGGGTAAACTATGGCTACACCTTC
16	TRBV6-1	NA	NA	TRBJ2-5	CASSELSTGPQETQYF	TGTGCCAGCAGTGAACTATCGACAGGTCCCCAAGAGACCCAGTACTTC
14	TRBV7-8	NA	NA	TRBJ1-2	CASSLEVRKYGYTF	TGTGCCAGCAGCTTAGAGGTCAGGAAATATGGCTACACCTTC
17	TRBV7-2	NA	NA	TRBJ1-4	CASSLEAPTGLNEKLFF	TGTGCCAGCAGCTTAGAGGCCCCTACAGGGCTTAATGAAAAACTGTTTTTT
17	TRBV29-1	NA	few	TRBJ2-7	CSVGGIQPGAHTYEQYF	TGCAGCGTTGGAGGGATACAACCAGGGGCCCACACCTACGAGCAGTACTTC
14	TRBV6-5	NA	few	TRBJ1-1	CASSYSQGNTEAFF	TGTGCCAGCAGTTACTCTCAGGGGAACACTGAAGCTTTCTTT